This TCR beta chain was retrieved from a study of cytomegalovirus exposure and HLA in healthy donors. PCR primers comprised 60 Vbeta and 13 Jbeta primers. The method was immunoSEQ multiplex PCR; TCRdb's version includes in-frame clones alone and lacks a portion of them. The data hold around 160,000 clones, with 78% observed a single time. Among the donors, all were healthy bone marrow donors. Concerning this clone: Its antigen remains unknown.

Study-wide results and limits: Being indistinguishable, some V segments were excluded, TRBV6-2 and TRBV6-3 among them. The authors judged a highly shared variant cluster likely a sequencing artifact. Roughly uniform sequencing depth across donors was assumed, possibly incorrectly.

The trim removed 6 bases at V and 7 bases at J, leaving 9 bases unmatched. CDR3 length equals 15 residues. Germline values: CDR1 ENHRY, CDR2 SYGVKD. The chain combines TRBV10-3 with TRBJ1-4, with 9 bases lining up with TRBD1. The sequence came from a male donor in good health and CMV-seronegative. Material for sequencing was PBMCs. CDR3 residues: CAIRATGGAGEKLFF. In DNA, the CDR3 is TGTGCCATCAGGGCCACAGGGGGCGCGGGTGAAAAACTGTTTTTT.